Below are 28 T cell receptor beta chains sequenced from a single sample in a study of blood T cell repertoires in COVID-19. Here immunoSEQ multiplex PCR was the method, and the copy in TCRdb shows in-frame clones only, minus some. The sample yields 250,000 to 300,000 clones, about nine tenths seen once. The specimen sequenced was peripheral blood. The receptors stem from a woman between 45 and 60 years old who had recovered from COVID-19.

The chain couples TRBV7-2 to TRBJ2-7, with 11 bases fitting TRBD2. The CDR3 is 16 residues long. The junction had 5 bases not matched to a gene; V was cut back by 1 base and J by 3 bases. Germline-derived CDR1 and CDR2 are SGHTA and FQGNSA. CDR3 region: CASSLDSGRADYEQYF. CDR3 DNA sequence: TGTGCCAGCAGCTTAGATAGCGGGAGGGCCGACTACGAGCAGTACTTC.

This sequence joins TRBV7-2 and TRBJ2-3; 10 nucleotides match TRBD2. Germline-derived CDR1 and CDR2 are SGHTA and FQGNSA. The CDR3 spans 18 residues. With V trimmed by 4 bases and J by 2 bases, 12 bases remained unmatched. CDR3: CASSSNPLAGRVTDTQYF. CDR3 in DNA: TGTGCCAGCAGCTCAAACCCACTAGCGGGGAGGGTCACAGATACGCAGTATTTT.

Turning to this clone: Other DNA sequences from this sample encode an identical CDR3 as well. The chain combines TRBV5-1 with TRBJ2-1; maybe TRBD1 (6 bases). Trimming cost V 0 bases and J 1 base, with 11 bases left between them. The CDR3 is made up of 16 amino acids. The germline CDR1 and CDR2 sequences are SGHRS and YFSETQ. This CDR3 is CASSLVSQGSYNEQFF. The DNA for the CDR3 is TGCGCCAGCAGCTTGGTTTCGCAGGGGTCCTACAATGAGCAGTTCTTC.

The chain carries TRBV5-1 and TRBJ1-4; D ambiguous. V lost 0 bases and J lost 2, with 8 bases in between. The CDR3 has 15 amino acids. The germline gives CDR1 SGHRS, CDR2 YFSETQ. CDR3 amino acids: CASSLEPGTNEKLFF. The CDR3 nucleotides are TGCGCCAGCAGCTTGGAGCCGGGTACTAATGAAAAACTGTTTTTT.

The rearrangement uses TRBV28 and TRBJ1-1, with 7 bases lining up with TRBD1. The CDR3 extends over 15 amino acids. Trimming took 5 bases from V and 4 from J; bases not matched to a gene: 10. Germline lookup yields CDR1 MDHEN and CDR2 SYDVKM. CDR3 amino acids: CASSERQGRSTEAFF. The DNA for the CDR3 is TGTGCCAGCAGTGAACGACAGGGAAGGAGCACTGAAGCTTTCTTT.

This chain connects TRBV27 to TRBJ1-5, with D uncertain. Deletions cut 8 bases from V and 0 bases from J, with 11 bases between. Germline CDR1 MNHEY, CDR2 SMNVEV (reference sequence). The CDR3 sequence is 14 residues long. The chain's CDR3 is CASGSYYSNQPQHF. CDR3 DNA: TGTGCCAGCGGAAGCTACTATAGCAATCAGCCCCAGCATTTT.

The chain links TRBV5-1 to TRBJ1-4; 8 nucleotides agree with TRBD1. Germline V gene sequence: CDR1 SGHRS, CDR2 YFSETQ. The CDR3 loop spans 15 amino acids. Trimming cost V 0 bases and J 8 bases; bases outside gene matches: 6. DNA for the CDR3: TGCGCCAGCAGCTTGGCTGACAGGGGAGACGAAAAACTGTTTTTT. Translating it yields CASSLADRGDEKLFF.

The CDR3 bases are TGCGCCAGCAGTCAGGGGTTTGAAGATACTGAAGCTTTCTTT. This gives the protein CASSQGFEDTEAFF. The chain joins TRBV4-3 to TRBJ1-1, with D possibly being TRBD1 (6 bases). From germline, CDR1 is LGHNA and CDR2 YSLEER. Trimming removed 6 bases at V and 5 bases at J, with 16 bases between. There are 14 residues in the CDR3.

The chain recombines TRBV19 with TRBJ1-2; 7 positions match TRBD1. The CDR3 contains 20 residues. V gave up 9 bases and J gave up 2 bases; unmatched junction bases: 27. Per the germline V gene, CDR1 is LNHDA and CDR2 is SQIVND (reference sequence). This CDR3 reads CASTRGGGPITGAANYGYTF. Written as DNA, the CDR3 is TGTGCCAGCACACGAGGAGGAGGACCTATAACAGGGGCCGCCAACTATGGCTACACCTTC.

The chain joins TRBV15 to TRBJ1-1; D is perhaps TRBD1 (5 bases). CDR3 length: 16 residues. Germline V gives CDR1 LNHNV, CDR2 YYDKDF (reference sequence). Trimming pared 0 bases from V and 10 bases from J, leaving 21 bases between. The CDR3 loop is CATSRDRGQQQLRAFF. CDR3 coding DNA: TGTGCCACCAGCAGAGATAGGGGCCAACAGCAACTAAGAGCTTTCTTT.

V usage is TRBV27 and J usage is TRBJ1-2, with TRBD1 matching over 9 bases. Germline trimming cut 0 bases from V and 8 bases from J; bases unmatched to any gene: 13. Germline CDR1 is MNHEY and CDR2 is SMNVEV (reference sequence). The CDR3 consists of 17 residues. DNA of the CDR3: TGTGCCAGCAGTTTATCGACCCCTAAACAGGGGGCGAAAGGCTACACCTTC. Translated, it gives CASSLSTPKQGAKGYTF.

Here the CDR3 reads CASSSHYYGDTQYF. In DNA form, the CDR3 reads TGTGCCAGCAGCTCACACTACTACGGGGATACGCAGTATTTT. This chain connects TRBV7-8 to TRBJ2-3; D gene uncertain. The CDR3 loop spans 14 amino acids. The V and J ends lost 4 bases and 6 bases respectively, with 14 bases between them. Germline lookup yields CDR1 SGHVS and CDR2 FQNEAQ.

This chain links TRBV7-3 with TRBJ2-1, with 7 bases fitting TRBD1. The V and J ends lost 5 bases and 4 bases, in that order; junction bases with no gene match: 8. Germline CDR1 is SGHTA and CDR2 is FQGTGA. The CDR3 totals 15 residues. CDR3 protein: CASSLRDRLYNEQFF. Here the CDR3 DNA reads TGTGCCAGCAGCCTCCGGGACAGACTATACAATGAGCAGTTCTTC.

The J gene is TRBJ2-7, the V gene TRBV28; TRBD1 agrees at 7 bases. Germline V gives CDR1 MDHEN, CDR2 SYDVKM. The CDR3 is 16 amino acids. Losses at the gene ends were 7 bases for V and 9 bases for J; bases not matched to a gene: 21. Written as DNA, the CDR3 is TGTGCCAGCATTTCCCGGGCCGGGACAGCCCTACGAGGGCAGTACTTC. It is translated as CASISRAGTALRGQYF. The variable domain in full, completed from reference TRBV28 and TRBJ2-7, reads DVKVTQSSRYLVKRTGEKVFLECVQDMDHENMFWYRQDPGLGLRLIYFSYDVKMKEKGDIPEGYSVSREKKERFSLILESASTNQTSMYLCASISRAGTALRGQYFGPGTRLTVT.

V usage is TRBV5-1 and J usage is TRBJ1-4, with TRBD1 matching 7 bases. The CDR3 totals 16 residues. With V trimmed by 1 base and J by 8 bases, 11 bases remained unmatched. Germline V lookup: CDR1 SGHRS, CDR2 YFSETQ. The CDR3 bases are TGCGCCAGCAGCTTGAATTGGGACAGTATGACGGAAAAACTGTTTTTT. Amino acid sequence: CASSLNWDSMTEKLFF.

The CDR3 nucleotides read TGTGCCATCCAGGGCTCGTCCTACGAGCAGTACTTC. This encodes CAIQGSSYEQYF. The V gene is TRBV10-3, the J gene TRBJ2-7; tentatively, D is TRBD1 (5 bases). This CDR3 spans 12 amino acids. V lost 8 bases and J lost 1, with 9 bases in between. Germline V lookup: CDR1 ENHRY, CDR2 SYGVKD.

This clone was counted once. The chain has TRBV19 and TRBJ1-5, with a tentative D call TRBD1 (5 bases). Deletions cut 5 bases from V and 0 bases from J, with 17 bases between. The CDR3 is 17 amino acids. Germline V CDR1 and CDR2: LNHDA, SQIVND (reference sequence). The CDR3 spells CASSARLQDYSNQPQHF. The CDR3 DNA reads as TGTGCCAGTAGTGCCCGCCTACAGGACTATAGCAATCAGCCCCAGCATTTT.

The CDR3 reads CASSPAGAPYEQFF. CDR3 sequence (DNA): TGCGCCAGCTCCCCGGCGGGAGCCCCCTATGAGCAGTTCTTC. The rearrangement links TRBV4-1 to TRBJ2-1, with 7 bases matching TRBD2. Germline V gives CDR1 MGHRA, CDR2 YSYEKL. V lost 8 bases to trimming and J lost 8 bases; unmatched junction nucleotides: 12. This CDR3 comprises 14 residues.

The chain recombines TRBV7-2 with TRBJ2-3, with 7 nucleotides matching TRBD1. Per the germline V gene, CDR1 is SGHTA and CDR2 is FQGNSA. The trim removed 1 base at V and 5 bases at J, leaving 3 bases unmatched. The CDR3 runs 14 residues. DNA for the CDR3: TGTGCCAGCAGCTTAGTACAGGGGATAGATACGCAGTATTTT. This gives the protein CASSLVQGIDTQYF.

The chain has TRBV5-1 and TRBJ1-1, with TRBD1 as a possible D gene (5 bases). Germline-derived CDR1 and CDR2 are SGHRS and YFSETQ. CDR3 length: 16 residues. Trimming left V 4 bases short and J 1 base short, with 17 bases between. The CDR3 loop reads CASSAQPGSENTEAFF. CDR3 coding DNA: TGCGCCAGCAGCGCGCAACCAGGGTCTGAGAACACTGAAGCTTTCTTT. Drawing the rest from reference TRBV5-1 and TRBJ1-1, the complete variable domain is KAGVTQTPRYLIKTRGQQVTLSCSPISGHRSVSWYQQTPGQGLQFLFEYFSETQRNKGNFPGRFSGRQFSNSRSEMNVSTLELGDSALYLCASSAQPGSENTEAFFGQGTRLTVV.

This clone was detected a few times. The rearrangement links TRBV27 to TRBJ2-7; possibly TRBD1 for D (6 bases). The CDR3 is 14 amino acids. V shed 6 bases and J shed 3 bases, with 15 bases lying between them. Germline CDR1 and CDR2: MNHEY and SMNVEV (reference sequence). Here the CDR3 reads CASSQAHRVYEQYF. Here the CDR3 DNA reads TGTGCCAGCAGCCAGGCCCACAGGGTCTACGAGCAGTACTTC.

This clone appeared a single time. The V call is TRBV7-3, the J call TRBJ2-7; TRBD2 matches at 10 bases. The CDR3 runs to 15 residues. Germline V gene data show CDR1 as SGHTA and CDR2 as FQGTGA. V trimming: 5 bases; J trimming: 3 bases; junction bases outside the gene matches: 7. CDR3: CASSPRSGGSYEQYF. The CDR3 nucleotides are TGTGCCAGCAGCCCCCGTAGCGGGGGGAGCTACGAGCAGTACTTC.

The sample holds one count of this clone. The chain has TRBV24-1 and TRBJ2-3; D is ambiguous. Germline lookup yields CDR1 KGHDR and CDR2 SFDVKD. The germline V and J ends were trimmed by 1 base and 2 bases, with 6 bases remaining between them. This CDR3 has 14 residues. The CDR3 DNA follows: TGTGCCACCAGTGATTTCACATCCACAGATACGCAGTATTTT. Amino acids: CATSDFTSTDTQYF.

The V gene is TRBV7-9, the J gene TRBJ2-7, with TRBD1 identical over 8 bases. Germline CDR1 is SEHNR and CDR2 is FQNEAQ (reference sequence). V lost 5 bases, J lost 5 bases, and 8 bases stayed unmatched. The CDR3 runs 14 residues. DNA of the CDR3: TGTGCCAGCAGCCCGCGGGACAGGCTACACGAGCAGTACTTC. Its protein is CASSPRDRLHEQYF.

J is TRBJ2-7 and V is TRBV11-2; D call uncertain. Per the germline V gene, CDR1 is SGHAT and CDR2 is FQNNGV. The V and J ends lost 3 bases and 4 bases respectively, with 16 bases between them. The CDR3 is 15 amino acids. CDR3 protein: CASSLNSDVVYEQYF. The CDR3 region has the DNA TGTGCCAGCAGCTTGAACAGTGATGTGGTTTACGAGCAGTACTTC.

Here the CDR3 reads CASSLGASGGEAFF. CDR3 DNA: TGTGCCAGCAGCTTAGGTGCATCCGGGGGTGAAGCTTTCTTT. The chain is built from TRBV7-3 and TRBJ1-1; a weak D match, TRBD1 (5 bases). The germline V and J ends were trimmed by 2 bases and 7 bases, with 14 bases remaining between them. Germline V CDR1 and CDR2: SGHTA, FQGTGA. The CDR3 has 14 residues.

The J gene is TRBJ1-4, the V gene TRBV5-1, with D possibly TRBD1 on 6 matching bases. V shed 4 bases and J shed 7 bases, with 8 bases lying between them. The CDR3 covers 12 residues. Looked up from germline, CDR1 is SGHRS and CDR2 is YFSETQ. Here the CDR3 reads CASSVTGEKLFF. CDR3 nucleotide sequence: TGCGCCAGCAGCGTGACAGGTGAAAAACTGTTTTTT.

The chain uses TRBV28 and TRBJ1-5; D not resolved. The CDR3 sequence is 17 residues long. V lost 1 base to trimming and J lost 0 bases, with 13 bases between them. Germline V gene lookup returns CDR1 MDHEN and CDR2 SYDVKM. The CDR3 DNA reads TGTGCCAGCAGTTTATCGCTCAGAGACTATAGCAATCAGCCCCAGCATTTT. Its protein is CASSLSLRDYSNQPQHF.